This T cell receptor (beta chain) was observed in a study of T-cell reconstitution after alpha-beta-depleted transplantation in children. This clonotype was picked up many times. This sample's TCRbeta library carried unique molecular identifier barcodes. TCRdb itself ran the PCR reads through MiXCR, one entry per CDR3 protein. The data contain around 100,000 distinct CDR3 sequences, about a tenth of them seen just once; the ten biggest clones take up roughly a third. From germline, CDR1 is SEHNR and CDR2 FQNEAQ (reference sequence). V lost 2 bases to trimming and J lost 14 bases, with 14 bases between them. The CDR3 has 12 residues.

This sample comprised PBMCs, obtained before TCRalphabeta/CD19-depleted stem cell transplant. This receptor was obtained from a boy aged 2 to 10 with acute lymphoblastic leukemia, due to receive a stem cell transplant. The genes are TRBV7-9 and TRBJ2-3, with a tentative D call TRBD2 (6 bases). The CDR3 DNA is TGTGCCAGCAGCTTAACGGGAGATCTCGCGTATTTT. Its translation is CASSLTGDLAYF.